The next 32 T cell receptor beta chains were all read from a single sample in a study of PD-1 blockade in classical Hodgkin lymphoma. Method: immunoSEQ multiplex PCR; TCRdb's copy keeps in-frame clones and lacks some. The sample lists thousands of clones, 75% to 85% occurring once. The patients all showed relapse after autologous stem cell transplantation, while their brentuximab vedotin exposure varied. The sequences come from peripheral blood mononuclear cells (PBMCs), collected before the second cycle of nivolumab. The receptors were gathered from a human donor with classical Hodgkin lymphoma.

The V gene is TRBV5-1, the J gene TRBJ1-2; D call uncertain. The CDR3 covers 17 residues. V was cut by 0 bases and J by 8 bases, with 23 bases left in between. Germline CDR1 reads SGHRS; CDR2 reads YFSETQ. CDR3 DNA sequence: TGCGCCAGCAGCTTGGGGGCAGCAAGGCTCCAGATGGGGGGCTACACCTTC. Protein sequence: CASSLGAARLQMGGYTF.

CDR3 region: CASSLGSTDTQYF. Here the CDR3 DNA reads TGTGCCAGCAGTTTGGGTAGCACAGATACGCAGTATTTT. The chain links TRBV28 to TRBJ2-3; D uncertain. Germline V lookup: CDR1 MDHEN, CDR2 SYDVKM. Trimming took 3 bases from V and 0 from J, leaving 4 bases between them. This CDR3 has 13 amino acids.

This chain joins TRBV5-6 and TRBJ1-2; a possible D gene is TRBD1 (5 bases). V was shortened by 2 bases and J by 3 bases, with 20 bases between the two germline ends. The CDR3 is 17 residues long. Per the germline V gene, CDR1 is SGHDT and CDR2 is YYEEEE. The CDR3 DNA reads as TGTGCCAGCAGCTTAGGACATCTCACCCACGTTCACTATGGCTACACCTTC. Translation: CASSLGHLTHVHYGYTF.

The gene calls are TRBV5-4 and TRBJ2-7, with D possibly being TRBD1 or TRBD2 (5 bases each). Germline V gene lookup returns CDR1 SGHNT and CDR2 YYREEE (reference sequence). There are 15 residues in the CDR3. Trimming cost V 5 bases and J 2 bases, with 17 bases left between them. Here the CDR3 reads CASRQTGTVPYEQYF. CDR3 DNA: TGTGCCAGCAGACAAACCGGGACGGTACCCTACGAGCAGTACTTC.

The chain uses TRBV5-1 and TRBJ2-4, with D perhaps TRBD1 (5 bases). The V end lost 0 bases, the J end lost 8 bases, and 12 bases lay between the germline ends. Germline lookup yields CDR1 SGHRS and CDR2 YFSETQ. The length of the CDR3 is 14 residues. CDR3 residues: CASSLGQQGHIQYF. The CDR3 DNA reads TGCGCCAGCAGCTTGGGACAGCAGGGCCACATTCAGTACTTC.

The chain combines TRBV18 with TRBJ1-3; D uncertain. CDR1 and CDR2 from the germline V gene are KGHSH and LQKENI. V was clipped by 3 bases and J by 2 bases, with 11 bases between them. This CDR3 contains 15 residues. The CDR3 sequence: CASSPGIGTGNTIYF. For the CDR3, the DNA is TGTGCCAGCTCACCCGGGATTGGGACTGGAAACACCATATATTTT.

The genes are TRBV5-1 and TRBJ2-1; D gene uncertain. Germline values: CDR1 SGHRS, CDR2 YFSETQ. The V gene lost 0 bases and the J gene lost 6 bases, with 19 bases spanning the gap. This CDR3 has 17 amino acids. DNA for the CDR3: TGCGCCAGCAGCTTGGCCTCTATGGCGGCATGGGGCAATGAGCAGTTCTTC. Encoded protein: CASSLASMAAWGNEQFF.

Here the CDR3 reads CASSENSGGAPDTQYF. The CDR3 DNA is TGTGCCAGCAGCGAAAACAGCGGGGGGGCCCCAGATACGCAGTATTTT. The chain links TRBV6-1 to TRBJ2-3, with 10 positions matching TRBD2. The CDR3 runs 16 residues. CDR1 and CDR2 (germline): MNHNS, SASEGT. J gave up 4 bases and V 6 bases, and 10 bases lay outside the gene matches.

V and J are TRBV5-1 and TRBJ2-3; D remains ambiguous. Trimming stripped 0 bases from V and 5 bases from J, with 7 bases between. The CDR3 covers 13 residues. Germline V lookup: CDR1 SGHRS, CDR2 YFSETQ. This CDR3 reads CASSLEAVDTQYF. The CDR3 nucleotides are TGCGCCAGCAGCTTGGAGGCGGTAGATACGCAGTATTTT.

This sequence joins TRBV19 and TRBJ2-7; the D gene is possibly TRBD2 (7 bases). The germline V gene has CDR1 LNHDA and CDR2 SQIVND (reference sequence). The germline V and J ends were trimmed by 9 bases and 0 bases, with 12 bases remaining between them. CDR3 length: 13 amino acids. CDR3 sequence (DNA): TGTGCCAGCGCGGGGGCCCACTCCTACGAGCAGTACTTC. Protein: CASAGAHSYEQYF.

DNA for the CDR3: TGTGCCAGCAACCCGCGGGTACAGAACACTGAAGCTTTCTTT. This gives the protein CASNPRVQNTEAFF. The rearrangement links TRBV28 to TRBJ1-1; D unresolved. The V end was cut by 7 bases, the J end by 1 base, with 13 bases between. The CDR3 covers 14 residues. The germline V gene encodes CDR1 MDHEN and CDR2 SYDVKM. The full variable domain, completed using reference TRBV28 and TRBJ1-1, is DVKVTQSSRYLVKRTGEKVFLECVQDMDHENMFWYRQDPGLGLRLIYFSYDVKMKEKGDIPEGYSVSREKKERFSLILESASTNQTSMYLCASNPRVQNTEAFFGQGTRLTVV.

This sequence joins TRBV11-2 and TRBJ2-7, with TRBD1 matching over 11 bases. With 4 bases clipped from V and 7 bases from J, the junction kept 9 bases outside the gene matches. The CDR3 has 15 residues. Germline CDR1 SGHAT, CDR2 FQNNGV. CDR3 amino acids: CASSSAGQGAGEQYF. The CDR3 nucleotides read TGTGCCAGCAGCTCTGCTGGACAGGGGGCTGGTGAGCAGTACTTC.

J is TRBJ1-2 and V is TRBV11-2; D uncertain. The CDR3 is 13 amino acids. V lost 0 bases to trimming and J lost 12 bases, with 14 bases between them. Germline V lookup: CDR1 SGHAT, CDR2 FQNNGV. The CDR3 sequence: CASSLDLTEGNTF. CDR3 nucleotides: TGTGCCAGCAGCTTAGATCTAACAGAAGGGAACACCTTC.

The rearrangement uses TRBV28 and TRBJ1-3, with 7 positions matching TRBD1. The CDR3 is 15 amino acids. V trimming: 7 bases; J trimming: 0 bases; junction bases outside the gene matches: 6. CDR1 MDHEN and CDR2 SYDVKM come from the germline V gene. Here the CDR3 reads CASKQGQNSGNTIYF. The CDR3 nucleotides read TGTGCCAGCAAACAGGGACAGAACTCTGGAAACACCATATATTTT. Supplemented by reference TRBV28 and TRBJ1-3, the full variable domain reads DVKVTQSSRYLVKRTGEKVFLECVQDMDHENMFWYRQDPGLGLRLIYFSYDVKMKEKGDIPEGYSVSREKKERFSLILESASTNQTSMYLCASKQGQNSGNTIYFGEGSWLTVV.

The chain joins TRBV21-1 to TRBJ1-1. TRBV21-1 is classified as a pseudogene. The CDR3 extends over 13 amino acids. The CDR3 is CASSKVPNTEAFF. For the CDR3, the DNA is TGTGCCAGCAGCAAAGTACCGAACACTGAAGCTTTCTTT.

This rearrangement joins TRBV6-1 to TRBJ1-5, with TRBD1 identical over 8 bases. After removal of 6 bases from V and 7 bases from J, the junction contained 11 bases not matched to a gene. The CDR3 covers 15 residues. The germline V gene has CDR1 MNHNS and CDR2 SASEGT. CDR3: CASRLTGAFEQPQHF. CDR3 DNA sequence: TGTGCCAGCAGGTTGACAGGGGCTTTCGAACAGCCCCAGCATTTT.

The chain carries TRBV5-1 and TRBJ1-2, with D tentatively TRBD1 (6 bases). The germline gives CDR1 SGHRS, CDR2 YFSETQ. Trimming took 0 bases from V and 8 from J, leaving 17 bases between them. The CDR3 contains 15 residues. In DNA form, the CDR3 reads TGCGCCAGCAGCTTGGTGGGCAGGGGTGTTGAGGGCTACACCTTC. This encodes CASSLVGRGVEGYTF. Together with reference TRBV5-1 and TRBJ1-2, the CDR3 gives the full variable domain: KAGVTQTPRYLIKTRGQQVTLSCSPISGHRSVSWYQQTPGQGLQFLFEYFSETQRNKGNFPGRFSGRQFSNSRSEMNVSTLELGDSALYLCASSLVGRGVEGYTFGSGTRLTVV.

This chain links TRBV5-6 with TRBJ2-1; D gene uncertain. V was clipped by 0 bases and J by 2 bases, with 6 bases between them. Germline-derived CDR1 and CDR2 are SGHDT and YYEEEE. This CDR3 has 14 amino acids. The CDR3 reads CASSLEPAYNEQFF. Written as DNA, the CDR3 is TGTGCCAGCAGCTTGGAGCCCGCCTACAATGAGCAGTTCTTC.

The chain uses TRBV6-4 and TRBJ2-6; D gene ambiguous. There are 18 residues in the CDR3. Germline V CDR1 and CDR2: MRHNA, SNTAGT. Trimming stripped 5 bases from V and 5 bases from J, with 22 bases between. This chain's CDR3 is CASSSSRTRQSRANVLTF. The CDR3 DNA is TGTGCCAGCAGTTCCAGCCGCACACGACAAAGTCGGGCCAACGTCCTGACTTTC.

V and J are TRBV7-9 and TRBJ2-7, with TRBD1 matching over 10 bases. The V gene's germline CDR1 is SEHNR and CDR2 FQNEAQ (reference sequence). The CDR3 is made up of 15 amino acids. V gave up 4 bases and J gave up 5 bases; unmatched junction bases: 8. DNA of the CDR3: TGTGCCAGCAGCTCACCCCCGGGACAGGGGAACGAGCAGTACTTC. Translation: CASSSPPGQGNEQYF.

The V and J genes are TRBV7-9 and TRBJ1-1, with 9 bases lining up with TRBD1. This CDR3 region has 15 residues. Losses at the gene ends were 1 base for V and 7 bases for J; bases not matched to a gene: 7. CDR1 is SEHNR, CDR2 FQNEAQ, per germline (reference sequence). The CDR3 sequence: CASSLGPGTGHEAFF. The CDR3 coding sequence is TGTGCCAGCAGCTTAGGCCCGGGGACAGGGCATGAAGCTTTCTTT.

DNA of the CDR3: TGTGCCAGTAGTTCACCGGGACAGGGGTTGGGGTACGAGCAGTACTTC. Encoded protein: CASSSPGQGLGYEQYF. The gene calls are TRBV19 and TRBJ2-7; TRBD1 matches 10 bases. Trimming took 5 bases from V and 4 from J; bases not matched to a gene: 11. Germline V gives CDR1 LNHDA, CDR2 SQIVND (reference sequence). The CDR3 has 16 residues.

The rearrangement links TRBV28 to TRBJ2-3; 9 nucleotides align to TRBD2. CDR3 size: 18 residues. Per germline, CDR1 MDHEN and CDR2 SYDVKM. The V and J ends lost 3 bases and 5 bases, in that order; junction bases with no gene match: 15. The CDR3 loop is CASSFPLWREGKRDTQYF. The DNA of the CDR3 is TGTGCCAGCAGTTTCCCCTTGTGGCGGGAGGGAAAAAGAGATACGCAGTATTTT. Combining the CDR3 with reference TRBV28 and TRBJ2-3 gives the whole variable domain DVKVTQSSRYLVKRTGEKVFLECVQDMDHENMFWYRQDPGLGLRLIYFSYDVKMKEKGDIPEGYSVSREKKERFSLILESASTNQTSMYLCASSFPLWREGKRDTQYFGPGTRLTVL.

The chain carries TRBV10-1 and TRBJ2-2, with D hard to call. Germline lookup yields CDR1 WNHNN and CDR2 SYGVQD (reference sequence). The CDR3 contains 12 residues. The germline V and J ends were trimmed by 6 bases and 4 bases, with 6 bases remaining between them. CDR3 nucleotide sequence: TGCGCCAGCAGCACAGCCACCGGGGAGCTGTTTTTT. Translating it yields CASSTATGELFF.

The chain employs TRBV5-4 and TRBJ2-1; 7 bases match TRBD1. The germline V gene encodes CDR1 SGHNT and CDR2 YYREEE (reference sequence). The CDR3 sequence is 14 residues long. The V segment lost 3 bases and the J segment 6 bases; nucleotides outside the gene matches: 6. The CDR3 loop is CASSSRQGRNEQFF. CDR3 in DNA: TGTGCCAGCAGCTCCAGACAGGGTCGCAATGAGCAGTTCTTC.

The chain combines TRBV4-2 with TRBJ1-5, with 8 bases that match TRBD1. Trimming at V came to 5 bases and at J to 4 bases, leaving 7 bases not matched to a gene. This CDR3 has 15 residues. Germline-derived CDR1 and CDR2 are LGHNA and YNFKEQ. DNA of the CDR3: TGTGCCAGCAGCACCGATGGGACAGGAAATCAGCCCCAGCATTTT. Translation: CASSTDGTGNQPQHF.

CDR3 DNA sequence: TGTGCCAGCAGTTTATCTTGGGCGAGCACAGATACGCAGTATTTT. This translates into CASSLSWASTDTQYF. The chain is built from TRBV28 and TRBJ2-3; no definite D call. Trimming stripped 1 base from V and 0 bases from J, with 8 bases between. The CDR3 has 15 residues. Germline loops: CDR1 MDHEN, CDR2 SYDVKM.

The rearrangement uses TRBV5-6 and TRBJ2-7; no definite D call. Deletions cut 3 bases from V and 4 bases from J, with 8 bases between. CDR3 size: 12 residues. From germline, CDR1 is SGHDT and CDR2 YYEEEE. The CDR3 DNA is TGTGCCAGCAGCTCCGACTTGTACGAGCAGTACTTC. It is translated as CASSSDLYEQYF.

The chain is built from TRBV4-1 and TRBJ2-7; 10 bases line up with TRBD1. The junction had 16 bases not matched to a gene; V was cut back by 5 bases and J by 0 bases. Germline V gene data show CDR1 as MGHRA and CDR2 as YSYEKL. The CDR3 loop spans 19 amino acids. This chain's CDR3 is CASSEQRGGGTGASYEQYF. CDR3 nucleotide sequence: TGCGCCAGCAGCGAACAAAGGGGAGGAGGGACAGGGGCCTCCTACGAGCAGTACTTC.

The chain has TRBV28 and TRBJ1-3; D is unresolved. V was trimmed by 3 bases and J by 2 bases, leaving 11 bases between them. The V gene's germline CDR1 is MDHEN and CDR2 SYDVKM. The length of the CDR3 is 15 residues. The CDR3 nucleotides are TGTGCCAGCAGTTTGGCGGGTTCACCTGGAAACACCATATATTTT. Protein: CASSLAGSPGNTIYF. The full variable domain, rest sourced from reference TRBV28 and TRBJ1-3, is DVKVTQSSRYLVKRTGEKVFLECVQDMDHENMFWYRQDPGLGLRLIYFSYDVKMKEKGDIPEGYSVSREKKERFSLILESASTNQTSMYLCASSLAGSPGNTIYFGEGSWLTVV.

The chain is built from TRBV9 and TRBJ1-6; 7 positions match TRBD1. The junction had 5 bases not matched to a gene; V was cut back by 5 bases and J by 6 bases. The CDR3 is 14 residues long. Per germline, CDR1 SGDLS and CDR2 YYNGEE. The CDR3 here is CASSDRAGNSPLHF. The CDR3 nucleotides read TGTGCCAGCAGTGACAGGGCCGGTAATTCACCCCTCCACTTT.

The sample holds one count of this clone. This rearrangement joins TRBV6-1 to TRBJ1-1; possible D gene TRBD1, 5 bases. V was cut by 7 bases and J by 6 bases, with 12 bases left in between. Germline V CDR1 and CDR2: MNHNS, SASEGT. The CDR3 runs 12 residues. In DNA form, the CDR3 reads TGTGCCAGCAAGGGGATACGGGCTGAAGCTTTCTTT. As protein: CASKGIRAEAFF.